Listed below are T cell receptor beta chains from one sample, sequenced in a study of T cell repertoires in cytomegalovirus infection. The antigens for these receptors are not known. TCRdb called the reads again in MiXCR, with one record for every CDR3 protein. The sample records 250,000 to 300,000 distinct CDR3 sequences, approximately 22% being singletons. The sample here was cultured PBMCs, taken from culture after CMV antigen stimulation. Source of these receptors: a human donor in good health (CMV status not recorded). Some clones in this sample may be carry-over from other donors' samples. CDR3s include the opening cysteine and the closing phenylalanine or tryptophan.

J gene,V gene,CDR3 protein
TRBJ2-7,TRBV28,CASCRDPGAYEQYF
TRBJ1-5,TRBV7-2,CASSLERYNQPQHF
TRBJ2-1,TRBV5-4,CASSLGTWAGGPSEQFF
TRBJ2-1,TRBV5-4,CASSSGVGNYNEQFF
TRBJ2-7,TRBV28,CASSPGLAQSYEQYF
TRBJ2-3,TRBV11-2,CASSLYSGVVDTQYF
TRBJ2-4,TRBV11-2,CASSFANIQYF
TRBJ2-1,TRBV2,CASSPHREQFF
TRBJ1-2,TRBV7-2,CASSPSQSYGYTF
TRBJ2-5,TRBV12-3/TRBV12-4,CASSSAGSAETQYF
TRBJ2-1,TRBV6-1,CASTSRLRLAPGNEQFF
TRBJ2-1,TRBV4-1,CASSQEISRREQFF
TRBJ2-5,TRBV6-5,CASRHRVGETQYF
TRBJ1-4,TRBV11-2,CASSLGGKIGDEKLFF
TRBJ1-3,TRBV6-1,CASSNPGQGSGNTIYF
TRBJ2-1,TRBV18,CASSPPAGGEQFF
TRBJ1-3,TRBV7-2,CASSLVGAGNTIYF
TRBJ2-3,TRBV7-2,CASSLEGLTDTQYF
TRBJ2-1,TRBV7-3,CASSLAARGEQFF
TRBJ1-2,TRBV14,CASSQAGTGVEGYTF
TRBJ2-5,TRBV28,CASRSSRDYQETQYF
TRBJ1-5,TRBV7-2,CASSLAATGRNQPQHF
TRBJ1-1,TRBV7-9,CASSLPSLTDTEAFF
TRBJ1-2,TRBV7-9,CASSLTGTSYGYTF
TRBJ2-3,TRBV27,CASSLQRELGTDTQYF
TRBJ1-2,TRBV4-2,CASSQEQGPNYGYTF
TRBJ2-3,TRBV9,CASSVGQGSTDTQYF
TRBJ2-5,TRBV6-1,CASSDPGLAGGETQYF
TRBJ2-3,TRBV20-1,CSAELAGLPTDTQYF
TRBJ1-1,TRBV19,CASSRQNTEAFF
TRBJ1-2,TRBV7-2,CASSPGSSNYGYTF
TRBJ2-5,TRBV4-3,CASSQERAETQYF